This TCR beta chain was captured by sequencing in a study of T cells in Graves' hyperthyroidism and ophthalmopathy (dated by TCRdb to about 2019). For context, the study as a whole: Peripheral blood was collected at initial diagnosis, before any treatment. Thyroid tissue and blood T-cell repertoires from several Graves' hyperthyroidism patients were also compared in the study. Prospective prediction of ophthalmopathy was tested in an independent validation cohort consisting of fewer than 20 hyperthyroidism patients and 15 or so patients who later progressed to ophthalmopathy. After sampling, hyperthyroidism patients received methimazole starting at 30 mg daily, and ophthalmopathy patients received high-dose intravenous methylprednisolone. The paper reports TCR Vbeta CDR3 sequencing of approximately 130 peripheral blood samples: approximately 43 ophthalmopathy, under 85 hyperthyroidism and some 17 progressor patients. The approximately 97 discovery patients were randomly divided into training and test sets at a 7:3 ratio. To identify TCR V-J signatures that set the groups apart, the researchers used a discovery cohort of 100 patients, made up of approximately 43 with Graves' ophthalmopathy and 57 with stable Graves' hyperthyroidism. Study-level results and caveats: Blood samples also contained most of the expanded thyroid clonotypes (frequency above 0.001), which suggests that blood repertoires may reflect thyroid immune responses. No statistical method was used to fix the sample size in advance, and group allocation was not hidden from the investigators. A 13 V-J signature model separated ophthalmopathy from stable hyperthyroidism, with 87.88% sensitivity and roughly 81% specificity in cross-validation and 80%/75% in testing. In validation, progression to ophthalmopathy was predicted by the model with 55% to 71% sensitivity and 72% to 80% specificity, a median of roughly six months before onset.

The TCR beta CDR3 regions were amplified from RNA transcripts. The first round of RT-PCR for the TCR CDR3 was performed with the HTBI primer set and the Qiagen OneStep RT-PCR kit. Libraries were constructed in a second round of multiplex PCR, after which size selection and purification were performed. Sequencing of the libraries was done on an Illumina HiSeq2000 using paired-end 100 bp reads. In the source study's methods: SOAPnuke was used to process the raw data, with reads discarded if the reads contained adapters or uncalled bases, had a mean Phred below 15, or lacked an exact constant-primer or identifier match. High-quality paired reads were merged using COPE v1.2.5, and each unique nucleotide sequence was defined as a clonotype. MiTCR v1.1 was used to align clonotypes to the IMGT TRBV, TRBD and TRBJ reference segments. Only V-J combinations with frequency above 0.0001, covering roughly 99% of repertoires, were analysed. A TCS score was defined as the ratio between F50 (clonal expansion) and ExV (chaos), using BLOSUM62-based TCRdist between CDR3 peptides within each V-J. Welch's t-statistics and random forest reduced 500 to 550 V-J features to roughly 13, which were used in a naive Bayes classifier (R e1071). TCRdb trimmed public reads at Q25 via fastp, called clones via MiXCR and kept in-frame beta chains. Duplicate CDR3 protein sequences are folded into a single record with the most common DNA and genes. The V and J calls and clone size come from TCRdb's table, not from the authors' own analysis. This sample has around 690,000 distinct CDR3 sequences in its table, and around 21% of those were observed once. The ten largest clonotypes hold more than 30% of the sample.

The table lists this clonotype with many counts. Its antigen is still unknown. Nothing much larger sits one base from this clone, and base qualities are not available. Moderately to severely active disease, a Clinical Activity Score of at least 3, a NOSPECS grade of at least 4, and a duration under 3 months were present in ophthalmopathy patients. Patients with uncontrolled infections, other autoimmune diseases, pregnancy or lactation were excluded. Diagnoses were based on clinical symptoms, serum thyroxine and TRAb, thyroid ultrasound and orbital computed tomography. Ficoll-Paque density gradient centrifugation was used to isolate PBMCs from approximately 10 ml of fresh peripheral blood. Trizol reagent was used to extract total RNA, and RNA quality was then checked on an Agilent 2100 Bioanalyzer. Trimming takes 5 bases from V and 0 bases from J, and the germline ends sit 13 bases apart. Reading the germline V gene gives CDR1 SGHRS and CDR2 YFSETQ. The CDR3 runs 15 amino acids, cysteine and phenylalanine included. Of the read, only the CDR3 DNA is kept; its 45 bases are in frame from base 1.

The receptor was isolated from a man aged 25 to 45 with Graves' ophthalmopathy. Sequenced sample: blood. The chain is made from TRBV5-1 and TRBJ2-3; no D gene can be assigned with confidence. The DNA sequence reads TGCGCCAGCAGTGACGTGGGCCTTAGCACAGATACGCAGTATTTT. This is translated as CASSDVGLSTDTQYF.